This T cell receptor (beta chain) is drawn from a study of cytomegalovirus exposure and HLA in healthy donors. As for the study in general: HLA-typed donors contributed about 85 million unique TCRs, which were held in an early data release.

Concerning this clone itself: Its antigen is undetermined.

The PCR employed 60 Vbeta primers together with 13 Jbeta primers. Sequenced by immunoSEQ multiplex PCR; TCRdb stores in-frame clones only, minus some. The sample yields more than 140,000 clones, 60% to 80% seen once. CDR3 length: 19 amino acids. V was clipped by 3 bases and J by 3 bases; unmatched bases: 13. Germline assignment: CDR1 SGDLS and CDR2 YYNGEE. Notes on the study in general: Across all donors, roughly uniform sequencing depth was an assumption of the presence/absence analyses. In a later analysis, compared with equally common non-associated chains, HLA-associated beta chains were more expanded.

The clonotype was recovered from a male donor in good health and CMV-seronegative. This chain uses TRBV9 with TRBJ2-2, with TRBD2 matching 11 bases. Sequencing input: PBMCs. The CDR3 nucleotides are TGTGCCAGCAGCGCCTCCGGGACTAGCGGACACATGGACACCGGGGAGCTGTTTTTT. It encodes CASSASGTSGHMDTGELFF. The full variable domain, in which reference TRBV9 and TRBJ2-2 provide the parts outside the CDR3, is DSGVTQTPKHLITATGQRVTLRCSPRSGDLSVYWYQQSLDQGLQFLIQYYNGEERAKGNILERFSAQQFPDLHSELNLSSLELGDSALYFCASSASGTSGHMDTGELFFGEGSRLTVL.